This T cell receptor (beta chain) was sequenced in a study of T cells in Graves' hyperthyroidism and ophthalmopathy. At the level of the study: Once the initial diagnosis was made, peripheral blood was obtained before any treatment. Overall study findings and caveats: Stable hyperthyroidism was told apart from ophthalmopathy by a model built on 13 V-J features. Peripheral blood also featured most of the thyroid clonotypes expanded above 0.001.

The germline V gene has CDR1 LNHDA and CDR2 SQIVND (reference sequence). J gave up 4 bases and V 5 bases, and 7 bases lay outside the gene matches. CDR3 length: 14 residues. As concerns this clonotype: Antigen: not known.

Amplification of TCR beta CDR3 regions was performed using RNA transcripts as template. First-round RT-PCR targeting the TCR CDR3 was performed with the HTBI primer set. TCRdb ran MiXCR on the multiplex PCR reads and lists one entry per CDR3 protein. The sample has over 350,000 distinct CDR3 sequences, about 18% seen once. This rearrangement joins TRBV19 to TRBJ2-5; the match to TRBD1 covers 7 bases. What was sequenced was blood. The clonotype was recovered from a man aged 18 to 29 with Graves' ophthalmopathy. CDR3 amino acids: CASSPRQGSETQYF. In DNA form, the CDR3 reads TGTGCCAGTAGTCCGCGACAGGGCTCAGAGACCCAGTACTTC. The variable domain in full, with the rest retrieved from reference TRBV19 and TRBJ2-5, is DGGITQSPKYLFRKEGQNVTLSCEQNLNHDAMYWYRQDPGQGLRLIYYSQIVNDFQKGDIAEGYSVSREKKESFPLTVTSAQKNPTAFYLCASSPRQGSETQYFGPGTRLLVL.